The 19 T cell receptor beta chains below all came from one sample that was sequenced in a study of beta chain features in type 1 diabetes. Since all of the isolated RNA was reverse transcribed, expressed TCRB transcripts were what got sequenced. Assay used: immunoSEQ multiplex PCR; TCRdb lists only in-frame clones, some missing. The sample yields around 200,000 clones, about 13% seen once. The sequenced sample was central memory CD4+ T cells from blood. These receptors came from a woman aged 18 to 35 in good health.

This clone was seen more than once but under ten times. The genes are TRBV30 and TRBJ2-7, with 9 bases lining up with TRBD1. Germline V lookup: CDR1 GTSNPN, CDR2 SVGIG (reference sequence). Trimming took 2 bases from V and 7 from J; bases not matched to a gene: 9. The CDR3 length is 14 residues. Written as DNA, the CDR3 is TGTGCCTGGAGTAGGGGACAGGGTTGGTGGGAGCAGTACTTC. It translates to CAWSRGQGWWEQYF. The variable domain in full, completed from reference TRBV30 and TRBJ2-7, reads SQTIHQWPATLVQPVGSPLSLECTVEGTSNPNLYWYRQAAGRGLQLLFYSVGIGQISSEVPQNLSASRPQDRQFILSSKKLLLSDSGFYLCAWSRGQGWWEQYFGPGTRLTVT.

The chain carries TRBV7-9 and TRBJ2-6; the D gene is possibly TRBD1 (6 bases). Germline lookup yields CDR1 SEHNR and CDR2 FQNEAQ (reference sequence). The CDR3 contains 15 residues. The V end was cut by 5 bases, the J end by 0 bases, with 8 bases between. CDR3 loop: CASSVQGSGANVLTF. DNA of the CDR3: TGTGCCAGCAGCGTACAGGGCTCTGGGGCCAACGTCCTGACTTTC. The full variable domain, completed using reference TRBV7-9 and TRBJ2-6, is DTGVSQNPRHKITKRGQNVTFRCDPISEHNRLYWYRQTLGQGPEFLTYFQNEAQLEKSRLLSDRFSAERPKGSFSTLEIQRTEQGDSAMYLCASSVQGSGANVLTFGAGSRLTVL.

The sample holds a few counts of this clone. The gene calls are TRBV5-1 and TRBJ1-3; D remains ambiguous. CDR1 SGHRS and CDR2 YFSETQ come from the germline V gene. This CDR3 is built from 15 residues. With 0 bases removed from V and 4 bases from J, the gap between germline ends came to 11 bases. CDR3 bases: TGCGCCAGCAGCTTGGGAACAGTCGGCGGAAACACCATATATTTT. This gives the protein CASSLGTVGGNTIYF.

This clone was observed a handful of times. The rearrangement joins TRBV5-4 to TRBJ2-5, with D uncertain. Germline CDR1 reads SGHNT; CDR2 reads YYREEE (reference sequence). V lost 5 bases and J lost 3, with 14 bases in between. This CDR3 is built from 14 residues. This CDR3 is CASSFVSTKETQYF. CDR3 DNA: TGTGCCAGCAGTTTTGTCTCAACAAAAGAGACCCAGTACTTC. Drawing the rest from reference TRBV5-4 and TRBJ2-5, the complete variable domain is ETGVTQSPTHLIKTRGQQVTLRCSSQSGHNTVSWYQQALGQGPQFIFQYYREEENGRGNFPPRFSGLQFPNYSSELNVNALELDDSALYLCASSFVSTKETQYFGPGTRLLVL.

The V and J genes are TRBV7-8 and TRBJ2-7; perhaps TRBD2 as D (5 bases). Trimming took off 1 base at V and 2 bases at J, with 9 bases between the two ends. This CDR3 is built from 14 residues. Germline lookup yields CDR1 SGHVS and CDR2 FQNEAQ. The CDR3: CASSLVARAYEQYF. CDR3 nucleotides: TGTGCCAGCAGCTTAGTGGCGAGGGCCTACGAGCAGTACTTC.

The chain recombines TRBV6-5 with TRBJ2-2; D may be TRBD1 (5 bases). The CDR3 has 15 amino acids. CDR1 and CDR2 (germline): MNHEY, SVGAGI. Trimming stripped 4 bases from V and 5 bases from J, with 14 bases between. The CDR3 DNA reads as TGTGCCAGCAGTTCCATTAGGGGTCGGACCGGGGAGCTGTTTTTT. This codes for CASSSIRGRTGELFF.

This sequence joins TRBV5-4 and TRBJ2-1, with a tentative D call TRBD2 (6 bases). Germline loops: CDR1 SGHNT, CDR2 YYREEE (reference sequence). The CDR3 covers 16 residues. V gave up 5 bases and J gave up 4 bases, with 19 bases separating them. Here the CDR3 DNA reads TGTGCCAGCAGGTCGGGGCTACTGGAGGGTTACAATGAGCAGTTCTTC. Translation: CASRSGLLEGYNEQFF.

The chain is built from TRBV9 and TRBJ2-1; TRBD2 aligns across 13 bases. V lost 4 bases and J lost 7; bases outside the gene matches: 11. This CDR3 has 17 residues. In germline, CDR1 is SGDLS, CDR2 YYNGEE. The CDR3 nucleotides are TGTGCCAGCAGCAGCGGGACTAGCGGGATCTCAAGGAATGAGCAGTTCTTC. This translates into CASSSGTSGISRNEQFF. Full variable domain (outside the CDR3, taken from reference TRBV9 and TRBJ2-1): DSGVTQTPKHLITATGQRVTLRCSPRSGDLSVYWYQQSLDQGLQFLIQYYNGEERAKGNILERFSAQQFPDLHSELNLSSLELGDSALYFCASSSGTSGISRNEQFFGPGTRLTVL.

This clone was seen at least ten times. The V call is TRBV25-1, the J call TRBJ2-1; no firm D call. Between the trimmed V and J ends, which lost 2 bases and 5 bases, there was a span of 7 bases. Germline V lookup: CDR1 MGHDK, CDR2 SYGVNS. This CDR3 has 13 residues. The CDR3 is CASSEGRHNEQFF. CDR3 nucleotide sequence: TGTGCCAGCAGTGAAGGCCGCCACAATGAGCAGTTCTTC.

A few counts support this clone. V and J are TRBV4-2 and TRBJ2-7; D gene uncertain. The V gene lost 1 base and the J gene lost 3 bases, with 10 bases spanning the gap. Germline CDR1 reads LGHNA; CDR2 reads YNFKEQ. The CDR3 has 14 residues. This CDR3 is CASSQGRSIYEQYF. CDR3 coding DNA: TGTGCCAGCAGCCAAGGGAGATCGATCTACGAGCAGTACTTC.

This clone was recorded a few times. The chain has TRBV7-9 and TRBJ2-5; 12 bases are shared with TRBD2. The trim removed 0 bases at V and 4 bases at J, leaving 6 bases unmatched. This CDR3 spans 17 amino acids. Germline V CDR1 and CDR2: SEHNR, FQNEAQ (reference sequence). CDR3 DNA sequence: TGTGCCAGCAGCTTAGCGACTAGCGGGAGTCGGAGAGAGACCCAGTACTTC. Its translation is CASSLATSGSRRETQYF.

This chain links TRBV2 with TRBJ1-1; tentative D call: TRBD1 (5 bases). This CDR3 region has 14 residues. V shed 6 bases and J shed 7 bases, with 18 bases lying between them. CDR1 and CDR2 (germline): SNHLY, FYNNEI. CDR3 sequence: CASSILGGSGEAFF. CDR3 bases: TGTGCCAGCAGCATTCTTGGGGGGAGTGGTGAAGCTTTCTTT. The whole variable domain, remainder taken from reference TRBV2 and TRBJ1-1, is EPEVTQTPSHQVTQMGQEVILRCVPISNHLYFYWYRQILGQKVEFLVSFYNNEISEKSEIFDDQFSVERPDGSNFTLKIRSTKLEDSAMYFCASSILGGSGEAFFGQGTRLTVV.

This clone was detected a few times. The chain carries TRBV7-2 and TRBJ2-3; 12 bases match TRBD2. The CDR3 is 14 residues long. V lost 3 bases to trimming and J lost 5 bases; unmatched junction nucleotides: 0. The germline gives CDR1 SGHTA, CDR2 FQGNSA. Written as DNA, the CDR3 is TGTGCCAGCAGCTTGACTAGCGGGAGAGATACGCAGTATTTT. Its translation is CASSLTSGRDTQYF.

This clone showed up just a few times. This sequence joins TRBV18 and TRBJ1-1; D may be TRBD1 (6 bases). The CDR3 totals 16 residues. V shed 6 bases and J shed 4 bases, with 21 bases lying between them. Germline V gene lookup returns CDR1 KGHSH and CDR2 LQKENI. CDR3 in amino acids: CASSGDFRGRATEAFF. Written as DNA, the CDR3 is TGTGCCAGCTCGGGGGATTTCAGGGGCCGGGCCACTGAAGCTTTCTTT.

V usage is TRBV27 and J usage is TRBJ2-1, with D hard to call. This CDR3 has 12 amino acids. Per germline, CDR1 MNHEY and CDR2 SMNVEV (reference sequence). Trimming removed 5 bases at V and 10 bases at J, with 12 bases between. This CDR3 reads CASSPLGWEQFF. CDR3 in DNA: TGTGCCAGCAGTCCACTCGGGTGGGAGCAGTTCTTC.

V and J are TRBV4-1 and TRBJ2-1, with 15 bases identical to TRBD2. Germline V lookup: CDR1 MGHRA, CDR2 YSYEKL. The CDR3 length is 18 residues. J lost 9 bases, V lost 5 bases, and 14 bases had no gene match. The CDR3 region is CASSDFSGTSGRRSEQFF. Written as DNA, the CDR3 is TGCGCCAGCAGCGATTTTTCCGGGACTAGCGGGAGGAGGAGTGAGCAGTTCTTC.

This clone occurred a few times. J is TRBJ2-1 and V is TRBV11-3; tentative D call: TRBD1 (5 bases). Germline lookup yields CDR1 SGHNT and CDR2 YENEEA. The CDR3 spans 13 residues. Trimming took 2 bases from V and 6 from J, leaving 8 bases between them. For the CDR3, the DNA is TGTGCCAGCAGCTTACGACAGTCCAATGAGCAGTTCTTC. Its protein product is CASSLRQSNEQFF.

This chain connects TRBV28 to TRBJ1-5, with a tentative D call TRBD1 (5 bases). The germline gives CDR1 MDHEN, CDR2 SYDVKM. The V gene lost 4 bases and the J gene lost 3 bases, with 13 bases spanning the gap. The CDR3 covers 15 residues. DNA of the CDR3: TGTGCCAGCAGTTCCGGGGGGGACTACAATCAGCCCCAGCATTTT. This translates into CASSSGGDYNQPQHF.

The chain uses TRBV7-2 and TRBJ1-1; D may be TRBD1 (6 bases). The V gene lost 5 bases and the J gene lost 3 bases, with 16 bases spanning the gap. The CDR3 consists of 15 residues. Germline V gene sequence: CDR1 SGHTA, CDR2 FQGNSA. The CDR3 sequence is CASSSTGLWYTEAFF. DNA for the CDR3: TGTGCCAGCAGCAGTACAGGGTTGTGGTACACTGAAGCTTTCTTT.